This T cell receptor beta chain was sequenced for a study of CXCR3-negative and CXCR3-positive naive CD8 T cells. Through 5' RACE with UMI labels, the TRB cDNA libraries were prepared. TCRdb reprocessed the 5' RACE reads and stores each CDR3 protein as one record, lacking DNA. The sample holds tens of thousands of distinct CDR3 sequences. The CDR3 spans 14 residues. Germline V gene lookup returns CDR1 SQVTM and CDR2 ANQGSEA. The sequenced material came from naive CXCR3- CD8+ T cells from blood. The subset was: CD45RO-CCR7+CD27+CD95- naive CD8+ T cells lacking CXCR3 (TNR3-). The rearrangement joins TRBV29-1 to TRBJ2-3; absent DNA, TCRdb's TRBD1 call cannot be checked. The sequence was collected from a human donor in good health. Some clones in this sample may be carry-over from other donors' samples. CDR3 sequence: CSVWDRGSTDTQYF.